These 20 T cell receptor beta chains came from one sample sequenced in a study of blood T cell repertoires in COVID-19. TCRdb keeps only in-frame clones here, not all; method: immunoSEQ multiplex PCR. The sample yields tens of thousands of clones, about nine tenths seen once. Sequenced: peripheral blood. These receptor sequences come from a human donor in a cohort sampled during active COVID-19.

V is TRBV30 and J is TRBJ2-7, with TRBD1 matching over 10 bases. From germline, CDR1 is GTSNPN and CDR2 SVGIG (reference sequence). The V gene end was trimmed by 0 bases and the J gene end by 3 bases; junction bases not matched to a gene: 5. The length of the CDR3 is 15 residues. The CDR3 reads CAWSVPRTGGYEQYF. DNA of the CDR3: TGTGCCTGGAGTGTACCCAGGACAGGGGGCTACGAGCAGTACTTC.

The rearrangement joins TRBV6-5 to TRBJ1-2; a possible D gene is TRBD1 (5 bases). V lost 2 bases and J 4 bases, leaving 5 bases between the germline ends. The CDR3 loop spans 12 amino acids. The germline gives CDR1 MNHEY, CDR2 SVGAGI. CDR3 DNA sequence: TGTGCCAGCAGTTACGACAGCTATGGCTACACCTTC. Amino acids: CASSYDSYGYTF.

CDR3 DNA: TGTGCCTGGAGCGGGAGGAGCTCCTACAATGAGCAGTTCTTC. This sequence encodes CAWSGRSSYNEQFF. This chain links TRBV30 with TRBJ2-1, with 7 bases fitting TRBD2. Unmatched junction bases numbered 2, after V lost 3 bases and J lost 0 bases. Looked up from germline, CDR1 is GTSNPN and CDR2 is SVGIG (reference sequence). The CDR3 loop spans 14 amino acids.

This chain joins TRBV19 and TRBJ1-1; a possible D gene is TRBD1 (5 bases). V dropped 4 bases and J dropped 3 bases, with 18 bases sitting between them. CDR3 size: 16 residues. Germline V lookup: CDR1 LNHDA, CDR2 SQIVND (reference sequence). This CDR3 is CASSTPRSGGDTEAFF. In DNA, the CDR3 is TGTGCCAGTAGTACCCCCAGATCCGGGGGGGACACTGAAGCTTTCTTT. The full variable domain, its missing parts supplied by reference TRBV19 and TRBJ1-1, is DGGITQSPKYLFRKEGQNVTLSCEQNLNHDAMYWYRQDPGQGLRLIYYSQIVNDFQKGDIAEGYSVSREKKESFPLTVTSAQKNPTAFYLCASSTPRSGGDTEAFFGQGTRLTVV.

This clone was seen once. This chain links TRBV30 with TRBJ2-7; 7 bases line up with TRBD1. The CDR3 spans 13 residues. With V trimmed by 0 bases and J by 6 bases, 5 bases remained unmatched. The V gene's germline CDR1 is GTSNPN and CDR2 SVGIG (reference sequence). CDR3 in amino acids: CAWSVKGATEQYF. Here the CDR3 DNA reads TGTGCCTGGAGTGTAAAGGGGGCAACCGAGCAGTACTTC. Filled out from reference TRBV30 and TRBJ2-7, the complete variable domain reads SQTIHQWPATLVQPVGSPLSLECTVEGTSNPNLYWYRQAAGRGLQLLFYSVGIGQISSEVPQNLSASRPQDRQFILSSKKLLLSDSGFYLCAWSVKGATEQYFGPGTRLTVT.

The chain couples TRBV7-8 to TRBJ2-1; 8 positions match TRBD1. The V segment lost 8 bases and the J segment 10 bases; nucleotides outside the gene matches: 10. The CDR3 extends over 13 amino acids. The germline CDR1 and CDR2 sequences are SGHVS and FQNEAQ. CDR3 protein: CASRPTGAQEQFF. CDR3 bases: TGTGCCAGCCGTCCGACAGGGGCTCAAGAGCAGTTCTTC.

The chain has TRBV10-3 and TRBJ2-7, with TRBD2 as a possible D gene (5 bases). The CDR3 sequence is 12 residues long. Germline CDR1 is ENHRY and CDR2 is SYGVKD. V was shortened by 8 bases and J by 7 bases, with 15 bases between the two germline ends. The CDR3 DNA reads as TGTGCCATCCTCGCAGCCGGCGGGGAGCAGTACTTC. Translating gives CAILAAGGEQYF.

This clone has a single count. This rearrangement joins TRBV19 to TRBJ1-2; D not certain. Germline V gene data show CDR1 as LNHDA and CDR2 as SQIVND (reference sequence). CDR3 length: 13 residues. V lost 5 bases and J lost 3, with 10 bases in between. The CDR3, as DNA: TGTGCCAGTAGTCCCGGGGAGGACTATGGCTACACCTTC. This translates into CASSPGEDYGYTF. The full variable domain, in which reference TRBV19 and TRBJ1-2 provide the parts outside the CDR3, is DGGITQSPKYLFRKEGQNVTLSCEQNLNHDAMYWYRQDPGQGLRLIYYSQIVNDFQKGDIAEGYSVSREKKESFPLTVTSAQKNPTAFYLCASSPGEDYGYTFGSGTRLTVV.

This chain links TRBV5-1 with TRBJ2-3; possibly TRBD1 for D (6 bases). Per the germline V gene, CDR1 is SGHRS and CDR2 is YFSETQ. V lost 4 bases and J lost 0, with 12 bases in between. The CDR3 has 15 residues. The CDR3 reads CASSLGQRSTDTQYF. CDR3 nucleotide sequence: TGCGCCAGCAGCCTAGGACAGAGGAGCACAGATACGCAGTATTTT.

This clone was counted once. The V gene is TRBV7-6, the J gene TRBJ2-2; 10 nucleotides agree with TRBD1. CDR1 SGHVS and CDR2 FNYEAQ come from the germline V gene. The V gene end was trimmed by 10 bases and the J gene end by 1 base; junction bases not matched to a gene: 6. This CDR3 has 15 residues. CDR3 nucleotides: TGTGCCATCCCCCGGGACAGGGGGAACACCGGGGAGCTGTTTTTT. Residues: CAIPRDRGNTGELFF.

This chain uses TRBV25-1 with TRBJ2-1; D not resolved. The CDR3 is 11 residues long. Deletions cut 6 bases from V and 7 bases from J, with 7 bases between. Germline V gene sequence: CDR1 MGHDK, CDR2 SYGVNS. CDR3 protein: CASRGLNEQFF. In DNA form, the CDR3 reads TGTGCCAGCAGGGGCCTTAATGAGCAGTTCTTC. Full variable domain (rest looked up from reference TRBV25-1 and TRBJ2-1): EADIYQTPRYLVIGTGKKITLECSQTMGHDKMYWYQQDPGMELHLIHYSYGVNSTEKGDLSSESTVSRIRTEHFPLTLESARPSHTSQYLCASRGLNEQFFGPGTRLTVL.

The chain carries TRBV9 and TRBJ1-1, with D possibly matching TRBD1 (5 bases). V was trimmed by 3 bases and J by 7 bases, leaving 13 bases between them. CDR1 SGDLS and CDR2 YYNGEE come from the germline V gene. CDR3 length: 13 residues. As DNA, the CDR3 is TGTGCCAGCAGCGAATCGGGGAGGGGTGAAGCTTTCTTT. As protein: CASSESGRGEAFF.

This clone was picked up one time. This chain joins TRBV30 and TRBJ1-2; no definite D call. This CDR3 is built from 14 residues. Germline assignment: CDR1 GTSNPN and CDR2 SVGIG (reference sequence). V lost 4 bases and J 4 bases, leaving 16 bases between the germline ends. CDR3 coding DNA: TGTGCCTGGATGGGCGGGGATCGGGCCTATGGCTACACCTTC. It codes for CAWMGGDRAYGYTF.

This chain links TRBV7-6 with TRBJ2-5, with D possibly TRBD2 on 5 matching bases. CDR3 size: 15 residues. The germline V gene has CDR1 SGHVS and CDR2 FNYEAQ. V was clipped by 3 bases and J by 3 bases, with 14 bases between them. The CDR3 loop is CASSFGNGLEETQYF. The CDR3 DNA sequence: TGTGCCAGCAGCTTCGGAAATGGACTGGAAGAGACCCAGTACTTC.

This chain links TRBV19 with TRBJ1-2, with 9 bases matching TRBD1. Germline lookup yields CDR1 LNHDA and CDR2 SQIVND (reference sequence). The J segment lost 7 bases and the V segment lost 5 bases, leaving 5 bases of the junction unmatched. The CDR3 spans 13 residues. The CDR3 region has the DNA TGTGCCAGTAGTCCACAGGGGGCGGGTGGCTACACCTTC. It is translated as CASSPQGAGGYTF.

The rearrangement links TRBV9 to TRBJ2-7; TRBD2 agrees at 11 bases. V lost 2 bases and J lost 2; bases outside the gene matches: 3. The CDR3 has 15 residues. CDR1 is SGDLS and CDR2 is YYNGEE in the germline V gene. This CDR3 reads CASSVSGGAPYEQYF. In nucleotides, the CDR3 is TGTGCCAGCAGCGTTAGCGGGGGGGCACCCTACGAGCAGTACTTC.

The rearrangement uses TRBV12-5 and TRBJ2-7; no definite D call. Germline CDR1 reads LGHNT; CDR2 reads FRNRAP. The ends were cut back, 1 base at V and 1 base at J, with 5 bases in the middle. The CDR3 has 13 residues. The CDR3 nucleotides are TGTGCTAGTGGTTTGGGACAATCCTACGAGCAGTACTTC. Protein product: CASGLGQSYEQYF.

This CDR3 is CASSTSGTAYWEQYF. The DNA for the CDR3 is TGTGCCAGCAGCACCTCCGGGACAGCCTACTGGGAGCAGTACTTC. This sequence joins TRBV3-1 (or the pseudogene TRBV3-2) and TRBJ2-7, with 7 bases aligning to TRBD1. CDR3 size: 15 residues. V lost 5 bases to trimming and J lost 7 bases; unmatched junction nucleotides: 14. The germline V gene encodes CDR1 LGHDT and CDR2 YNNKEL (reference sequence).

CDR3 sequence: CASGRQNSGGAQDEQFF. The CDR3, as DNA: TGTGCCAGCGGCCGGCAAAATAGCGGGGGGGCACAGGATGAGCAGTTCTTC. The chain combines TRBV7-6 with TRBJ2-1; TRBD2 agrees at 11 bases. V lost 8 bases to trimming and J lost 8 bases; unmatched junction nucleotides: 17. Germline V lookup: CDR1 SGHVS, CDR2 FNYEAQ. The CDR3 has 17 amino acids.

The rearrangement joins TRBV2 to TRBJ1-5; 7 nucleotides line up with TRBD1. J gave up 3 bases and V 8 bases, and 4 bases lay outside the gene matches. The CDR3 contains 13 residues. Germline-derived CDR1 and CDR2 are SNHLY and FYNNEI. CDR3 protein: CASAGQANQPQHF. The CDR3 nucleotides read TGTGCCAGCGCTGGACAGGCCAATCAGCCCCAGCATTTT.